This T cell receptor (beta chain) was found in a study of human T cells and chemical hapten exposure. This clonotype was picked up many times. Trimming pared 10 bases from V and 2 bases from J, leaving 21 bases between. The CDR3 length is 16 residues. In germline, CDR1 is MNHNY, CDR2 SVGAGI (reference sequence). In TCRdb, the RACE reads were re-called with MiXCR into one record per CDR3 protein. The table shows a few hundred thousand distinct CDR3 sequences, with about 6% occurring only once. Time point reported: patch test 2, 6 weeks after DPC sensitization. Treatment noted: therapeutic diphenylcyclopropenone sensitization with weekly scalp DPC.

The input for sequencing was whole blood, taken in connection with sensitization to the hapten diphenylcyclopropenone (DPC). The chain has TRBV6-6 and TRBJ1-3, with D possibly TRBD1 on 5 matching bases. The TCR sequence derives from a woman aged 18-30 years with alopecia areata. Some clones in this sample may be carry-over from other donors' samples. The CDR3 sequence is CATREWGGETGNTIYF. CDR3 DNA: TGTGCCACCCGAGAGTGGGGCGGAGAGACTGGAAACACCATATATTTT.